The 30 T cell receptor beta chains below were found in one sample sequenced in a study of T-cell memory formation after mild COVID-19. TCRdb recomputed calls from the 5' RACE reads with MiXCR, one row per CDR3 protein. The table lists roughly 160,000 distinct CDR3 sequences, roughly 12% of them singletons. The specimen sequenced was PBMCs or a T cell subset sorted from them (not recorded which). The origin of the receptors is a man between 18 and 29 years old who had mild COVID-19 (a few samples of this study predate the infection). Cell type and time point are not known.

This clonotype was seen more than once but under ten times. The genes are TRBV14 and TRBJ2-1; D is undetermined. With 5 bases removed from V and 2 bases from J, the gap between germline ends came to 10 bases. This CDR3 has 14 amino acids. Germline lookup yields CDR1 SGHDN and CDR2 FVKESK. CDR3: CASSKRRTYNEQFF. CDR3 DNA: TGTGCCAGCAGCAAAAGGCGCACCTACAATGAGCAGTTCTTC. Full variable domain (remainder filled in from reference TRBV14 and TRBJ2-1): EAGVTQFPSHSVIEKGQTVTLRCDPISGHDNLYWYRRVMGKEIKFLLHFVKESKQDESGMPNNRFLAERTGGTYSTLKVQPAELEDSGVYFCASSKRRTYNEQFFGPGTRLTVL.

This rearrangement joins TRBV7-2 to TRBJ2-3; no definite D call. This CDR3 contains 14 residues. The germline CDR1 and CDR2 sequences are SGHTA and FQGNSA. V lost 1 base and J lost 4, with 9 bases in between. The chain's CDR3 is CASSLGSGPDTQYF. CDR3 sequence (DNA): TGTGCCAGCAGCTTAGGGTCCGGTCCAGATACGCAGTATTTT.

The chain is built from TRBV9 and TRBJ2-5, with 7 bases matching TRBD2. The CDR3 has 16 amino acids. CDR1 is SGDLS, CDR2 YYNGEE, per germline. After removal of 0 bases from V and 0 bases from J, the junction contained 5 bases not matched to a gene. The chain's CDR3 is CASSVGVGGDQETQYF. CDR3 coding DNA: TGTGCCAGCAGCGTAGGAGTGGGGGGGGACCAAGAGACCCAGTACTTC.

This chain connects TRBV6-1 to TRBJ1-2; D is uncertain. This CDR3 contains 12 residues. Deletions cut 6 bases from V and 9 bases from J, with 14 bases between. Per the germline V gene, CDR1 is MNHNS and CDR2 is SASEGT. CDR3 residues: CASSLTGGRYTF. CDR3 DNA: TGTGCCAGCAGCCTCACGGGAGGCCGCTACACCTTC.

This clonotype was seen only a few times. As DNA, the CDR3 is TGTGCCAGCAGTCGTTTTAAGGATTCACCCCTCCACTTT. Translating gives CASSRFKDSPLHF. The rearrangement uses TRBV3-1 and TRBJ1-6; D unclear. Germline V lookup: CDR1 LGHDT, CDR2 YNNKEL (reference sequence). With 6 bases removed from V and 8 bases from J, the gap between germline ends came to 11 bases. The CDR3 is made up of 13 amino acids.

CDR3: CASSRTGEETQYF. CDR3 in DNA: TGTGCCAGCAGTCGGACAGGGGAAGAGACCCAGTACTTC. The V gene is TRBV27, the J gene TRBJ2-5; TRBD1 aligns across 9 bases. Unmatched junction bases numbered 1, after V lost 5 bases and J lost 3 bases. Germline assignment: CDR1 MNHEY and CDR2 SMNVEV (reference sequence). The CDR3 sequence is 13 residues long.

The V and J genes are TRBV15 and TRBJ2-5; TRBD2 aligns across 8 bases. The germline CDR1 and CDR2 sequences are LNHNV and YYDKDF (reference sequence). Losses at the gene ends were 0 bases for V and 6 bases for J; bases not matched to a gene: 12. There are 17 residues in the CDR3. The CDR3 region has the DNA TGTGCCACCAGCAGAGACGTACGGGGGGGAGTCAGAAAGACCCAGTACTTC. Residues: CATSRDVRGGVRKTQYF.

This clonotype occurred many times. The chain recombines TRBV5-1 with TRBJ2-3; 10 bases align to TRBD2. The CDR3 extends over 16 amino acids. CDR1 SGHRS and CDR2 YFSETQ come from the germline V gene. With V trimmed by 4 bases and J by 0 bases, 5 bases remained unmatched. This chain's CDR3 is CASSLSGGTSTDTQYF. CDR3 in DNA: TGCGCCAGCAGCCTTAGCGGGGGGACTAGCACAGATACGCAGTATTTT.

This clonotype was seen only a few times. This rearrangement joins TRBV6-2 or TRBV6-3 to TRBJ2-5; tentative D call: TRBD2 (5 bases). Germline loops: CDR1 MNHEY, CDR2 SVGEGT. The V gene lost 0 bases and the J gene lost 4 bases, with 9 bases spanning the gap. The CDR3 totals 14 residues. The CDR3 DNA follows: TGTGCCAGCAGTTACTCGGCTAGCCGAGAGACCCAGTACTTC. Translated: CASSYSASRETQYF.

This clonotype was recorded at least ten times. The genes are TRBV4-3 and TRBJ1-6, with D unclear. Looked up from germline, CDR1 is LGHNA and CDR2 is YSLEER. The CDR3 is 14 residues long. Trimming left V 3 bases short and J 9 bases short, with 12 bases between. The CDR3 bases are TGCGCCAGCAGCCATGTCGGTGACTCTTCACCCCTCCACTTT. This sequence encodes CASSHVGDSSPLHF.

The CDR3 region is CASRSGQGETQYF. The CDR3 nucleotides read TGTGCCAGCAGGTCGGGACAGGGAGAGACCCAGTACTTC. The chain uses TRBV6-2 or TRBV6-3 and TRBJ2-5; 9 bases match TRBD1. The CDR3 covers 13 residues. Germline values: CDR1 MNHEY, CDR2 SVGEGT. Unmatched junction bases numbered 3, after V lost 6 bases and J lost 4 bases.

J is TRBJ2-3 and V is TRBV15, with a possible D match to TRBD2 (6 bases). CDR1 is LNHNV, CDR2 YYDKDF, per germline (reference sequence). The CDR3 has 15 amino acids. Deletions cut 0 bases from V and 6 bases from J, with 13 bases between. The CDR3 region has the DNA TGTGCCACCAGCAGAGATAGGGCTGCGGGGGATACGCAGTATTTT. Its translation: CATSRDRAAGDTQYF.

This clonotype has just a few counts. The CDR3 bases are TGTGCCAGCACCACCCCATGGGGAGAGACCCAGTACTTC. Translating gives CASTTPWGETQYF. The chain links TRBV6-6 to TRBJ2-5; D not resolved. CDR3 length: 13 amino acids. Germline V lookup: CDR1 MNHNY, CDR2 SVGAGI (reference sequence). Trimming removed 7 bases from V and 4 bases from J, with 13 bases in between.

This clonotype occurred many times. This chain connects TRBV11-1 to TRBJ2-5; no reliable D call. CDR1 and CDR2 (germline): SGHAT, FQDESV (reference sequence). The V end lost 2 bases, the J end lost 5 bases, and 6 bases lay between the germline ends. This CDR3 is 12 amino acids long. In nucleotides, the CDR3 is TGTGCCAGCAGCTTATCTGGCGAGACCCAGTACTTC. Translated, it gives CASSLSGETQYF.

This clonotype was found a few times. Mismatch with germline at one junction end may stem from a read error. The chain joins TRBV20-1 to TRBJ2-6, with 7 bases identical to TRBD1. CDR1 is DFQATT, CDR2 SNEGSKA, per germline (reference sequence). CDR3 length: 14 residues. The CDR3 bases are TGCAGTGCTCAGACAGGGTTTGGGACCAACGTCCTGACTTTC. Protein product: CSAQTGFGTNVLTF.

The V and J genes are TRBV7-2 and TRBJ1-5; perhaps TRBD1 as D (5 bases). The CDR3 is 14 residues long. Trimming took off 1 base at V and 5 bases at J, with 9 bases between the two ends. From germline, CDR1 is SGHTA and CDR2 FQGNSA. The CDR3 loop reads CASSLVAGDQPQHF. The DNA of the CDR3 is TGTGCCAGCAGCTTAGTTGCGGGGGATCAGCCCCAGCATTTT.

This clonotype was detected ten times or more. The chain is built from TRBV4-2 and TRBJ1-2; 7 bases match TRBD1. CDR3 length: 15 residues. Trimming removed 3 bases from V and 2 bases from J; junction bases left unmatched: 6. Germline-derived CDR1 and CDR2 are LGHNA and YNFKEQ. The CDR3 loop reads CASSHRDSLNYGYTF. In DNA, the CDR3 is TGTGCCAGCAGCCATAGGGACAGCTTAAACTATGGCTACACCTTC.

The CDR3, as DNA: TGTGCCAGCATGAAAGGCCATTTCGCCTCCTACGAGCAGTACTTC. This encodes CASMKGHFASYEQYF. This rearrangement joins TRBV6-5 to TRBJ2-7; D not certain. This CDR3 is 15 amino acids long. V lost 7 bases, J lost 0 bases, and 16 bases lay in between. From germline, CDR1 is MNHEY and CDR2 SVGAGI.

This clonotype has a count of ten or more. The rearrangement links TRBV7-2 to TRBJ1-3; 10 bases agree with TRBD1. The CDR3 loop spans 17 amino acids. V lost 2 bases, J lost 6 bases, and 10 bases stayed unmatched. Per germline, CDR1 SGHTA and CDR2 FQGNSA. The CDR3 bases are TGTGCCAGCAGCTTACGTTCGTGGGACAGGGGTGAAAACACCATATATTTT. Translating it yields CASSLRSWDRGENTIYF.

The sample holds a few counts of this clonotype. This chain joins TRBV5-1 and TRBJ2-3; possibly TRBD2 for D (6 bases). In germline, CDR1 is SGHRS, CDR2 YFSETQ. V was pared by 0 bases and J by 0 bases, with 8 bases between. CDR3 length: 15 amino acids. CDR3 sequence reads: CASSLVAASTDTQYF. The CDR3 coding sequence is TGCGCCAGCAGCTTGGTAGCGGCTAGCACAGATACGCAGTATTTT.

The J gene is TRBJ1-2, the V gene TRBV7-2; D gene unclear. Germline loops: CDR1 SGHTA, CDR2 FQGNSA. There are 13 residues in the CDR3. V lost 1 base to trimming and J lost 8 bases, with 11 bases between them. CDR3 in amino acids: CASSLGGESGYTF. The CDR3 nucleotides read TGTGCCAGCAGCTTAGGAGGAGAGAGCGGCTACACCTTC.

There are a few counts of this clonotype. The rearrangement links TRBV28 to TRBJ2-7; D not resolved. Trimming shortened V by 2 bases and J by 2 bases, and 4 bases separated the two germline ends. CDR1 and CDR2 (germline): MDHEN, SYDVKM. This CDR3 contains 12 residues. CDR3 nucleotide sequence: TGTGCCAGCAGTTTAAGTGCCTACGAGCAGTACTTC. It specifies CASSLSAYEQYF. Full variable domain (rest looked up from reference TRBV28 and TRBJ2-7): DVKVTQSSRYLVKRTGEKVFLECVQDMDHENMFWYRQDPGLGLRLIYFSYDVKMKEKGDIPEGYSVSREKKERFSLILESASTNQTSMYLCASSLSAYEQYFGPGTRLTVT.

Of note for this clonotype: A clone one base away is much larger, so this may be a read error. The gene calls are TRBV20-1 and TRBJ2-4; D is possibly TRBD2 (7 bases). Germline CDR1 reads DFQATT; CDR2 reads SNEGSKA (reference sequence). V was shortened by 6 bases and J by 0 bases, with 12 bases between the two germline ends. The CDR3 covers 14 residues. CDR3: CSAYRGAAKNIQYF. The CDR3 bases are TGCAGTGCGTATCGGGGGGCAGCCAAAAACATTCAGTACTTC.

This chain connects TRBV11-2 to TRBJ1-5; no reliable D call. The CDR3 loop spans 16 amino acids. Germline lookup yields CDR1 SGHAT and CDR2 FQNNGV. V was clipped by 1 base and J by 0 bases, with 10 bases between them. The CDR3 bases are TGTGCCAGCAGCTTAGGCGTGGGTTATAGCAATCAGCCCCAGCATTTT. Amino acids: CASSLGVGYSNQPQHF.

The V call is TRBV5-1, the J call TRBJ1-5, with a possible D match to TRBD1 (5 bases). CDR3 length: 16 residues. The germline CDR1 and CDR2 sequences are SGHRS and YFSETQ. V was shortened by 0 bases and J by 0 bases, with 10 bases between the two germline ends. The CDR3: CASSLDGTSSNQPQHF. CDR3 in DNA: TGCGCCAGCAGCTTGGACGGGACGAGTAGCAATCAGCCCCAGCATTTT.

This clonotype was recorded a few times. The gene calls are TRBV12-3 or TRBV12-4 and TRBJ2-5; D is uncertain. Deletions cut 3 bases from V and 2 bases from J, with 10 bases between. The CDR3 runs to 14 residues. The chain's CDR3 is CASSFWADQETQYF. Written as DNA, the CDR3 is TGTGCCAGCAGTTTCTGGGCAGATCAAGAGACCCAGTACTTC.

This chain joins TRBV18 and TRBJ1-1; 9 bases align to TRBD1. Germline loops: CDR1 KGHSH, CDR2 LQKENI. The trim removed 6 bases at V and 5 bases at J, leaving 10 bases unmatched. The CDR3 extends over 15 amino acids. CDR3 DNA sequence: TGTGCCAGCTCCTCGGACAGGGGAATCAGAACTGAAGCTTTCTTT. Its protein product is CASSSDRGIRTEAFF.

The V and J genes are TRBV5-1 and TRBJ2-7, with 9 bases aligning to TRBD1. The CDR3 length is 15 residues. V trimming: 1 base; J trimming: 6 bases; junction bases outside the gene matches: 8. Germline V lookup: CDR1 SGHRS, CDR2 YFSETQ. The CDR3 DNA follows: TGCGCCAGCAGCTTGATGACAGGGGGGGCCTCCGAGCAGTACGTC. Its protein is CASSLMTGGASEQYV.

The table lists this clonotype with many counts. The chain uses TRBV7-2 and TRBJ1-2, with 7 positions matching TRBD1. The CDR3 runs 15 residues. Germline V gene data show CDR1 as SGHTA and CDR2 as FQGNSA. V was clipped by 5 bases and J by 6 bases; unmatched bases: 12. The DNA for the CDR3 is TGTGCCAGCAGCACATCGGAAGGGGGCGCGGATGGCTACACCTTC. Translating gives CASSTSEGGADGYTF.

The chain employs TRBV2 and TRBJ1-5; D remains unclear. Trimming left V 7 bases short and J 7 bases short, with 14 bases between. The CDR3 runs to 13 residues. The germline V gene has CDR1 SNHLY and CDR2 FYNNEI. The CDR3 spells CASNPGLSQPQHF. CDR3 nucleotide sequence: TGTGCCAGCAATCCCGGGCTTAGCCAGCCCCAGCATTTT.